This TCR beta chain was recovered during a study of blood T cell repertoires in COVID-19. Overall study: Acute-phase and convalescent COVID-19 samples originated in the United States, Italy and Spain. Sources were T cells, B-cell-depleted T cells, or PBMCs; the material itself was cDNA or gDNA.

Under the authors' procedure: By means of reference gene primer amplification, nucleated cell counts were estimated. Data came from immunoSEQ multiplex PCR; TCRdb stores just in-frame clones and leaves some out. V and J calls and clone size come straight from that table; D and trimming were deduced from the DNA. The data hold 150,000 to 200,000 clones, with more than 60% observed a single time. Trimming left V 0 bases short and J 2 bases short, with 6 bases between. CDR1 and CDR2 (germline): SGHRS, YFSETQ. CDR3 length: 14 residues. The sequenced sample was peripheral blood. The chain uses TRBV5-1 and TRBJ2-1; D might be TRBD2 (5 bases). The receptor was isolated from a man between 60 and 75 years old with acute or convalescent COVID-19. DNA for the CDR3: TGCGCCAGCAGCTTGGCCGGGACCTACAATGAGCAGTTCTTC. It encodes CASSLAGTYNEQFF.